These 9 T cell receptor beta chains originate from one sample sequenced in a study of technical replicates of blood from several donors. Some clones are missing from TCRdb's copy, which holds only in-frame ones; the method was immunoSEQ multiplex PCR. The table records 80,000 to 90,000 clones, around 94% of them present only once. Input material: T cells isolated from PBMCs. Receptors originate from a human donor in good health.

This clone showed up just once. The CDR3 spells CASSFGIAGGITDTQYF. DNA for the CDR3: TGCGCCAGCAGCTTCGGGATAGCGGGAGGGATCACAGATACGCAGTATTTT. The chain is built from TRBV5-1 and TRBJ2-3; 11 positions agree with TRBD2. V dropped 2 bases and J dropped 2; count of bases not matched to a gene: 7. CDR3 size: 17 residues. Looked up from germline, CDR1 is SGHRS and CDR2 is YFSETQ. Full variable domain (outside the CDR3, taken from reference TRBV5-1 and TRBJ2-3): KAGVTQTPRYLIKTRGQQVTLSCSPISGHRSVSWYQQTPGQGLQFLFEYFSETQRNKGNFPGRFSGRQFSNSRSEMNVSTLELGDSALYLCASSFGIAGGITDTQYFGPGTRLTVL.

This clone showed up just once. V gene TRBV5-1 combines with J gene TRBJ1-1, with 8 positions matching TRBD1. After removal of 3 bases from V and 3 bases from J, the junction contained 4 bases not matched to a gene. Germline assignment: CDR1 SGHRS and CDR2 YFSETQ. This CDR3 contains 14 residues. CDR3: CASSSTGVYTEAFF. CDR3 in DNA: TGCGCCAGCAGCTCGACAGGGGTTTACACTGAAGCTTTCTTT.

The genes are TRBV5-1 and TRBJ1-1; 9 bases are a match to TRBD1. V shed 0 bases, J shed 4 bases, and the junction held 4 bases outside the gene matches. CDR1 is SGHRS, CDR2 YFSETQ, per germline. The length of the CDR3 is 15 residues. The CDR3 region is CASSLGGQGSTEAFF. In DNA, the CDR3 is TGCGCCAGCAGCTTGGGGGGACAGGGTTCCACTGAAGCTTTCTTT.

This chain joins TRBV7-9 and TRBJ1-3; a weak D match, TRBD1 (5 bases). Looked up from germline, CDR1 is SEHNR and CDR2 is FQNEAQ (reference sequence). Trimming left V 4 bases short and J 0 bases short, with 22 bases between. The CDR3 sequence is 19 residues long. For the CDR3, the DNA is TGTGCCAGCAGCTCAGACAGCTCCAGACTCCCACACTCTGGAAACACCATATATTTT. This codes for CASSSDSSRLPHSGNTIYF.

V and J are TRBV11-2 and TRBJ1-5, with 8 bases aligning to TRBD1. This CDR3 is 19 amino acids long. The V and J ends lost 2 bases and 0 bases, in that order; junction bases with no gene match: 12. CDR1 SGHAT and CDR2 FQNNGV come from the germline V gene. In nucleotides, the CDR3 is TGTGCCAGCAGCTTAACCACGGGGGCAGGGGGCCATAGCAATCAGCCCCAGCATTTT. It specifies CASSLTTGAGGHSNQPQHF.

This clone was picked up one time. J is TRBJ1-2 and V is TRBV11-2; 8 bases agree with TRBD1. There are 15 residues in the CDR3. CDR1 and CDR2 from the germline V gene are SGHAT and FQNNGV. The trim removed 4 bases at V and 3 bases at J, leaving 7 bases unmatched. The CDR3 DNA follows: TGTGCCAGCAGCTCTAACGGACAGGGTTACTATGGCTACACCTTC. As protein: CASSSNGQGYYGYTF.

This clone has only one observation. The CDR3: CASSSLDRAILDGYTF. In nucleotides, the CDR3 is TGTGCCAGCAGCTCCTTGGACAGGGCAATCTTAGATGGCTACACCTTC. The genes are TRBV7-9 and TRBJ1-2, with 8 bases matching TRBD1. V was pared by 4 bases and J by 6 bases, with 13 bases of the junction left unmatched. This CDR3 is 16 amino acids long. CDR1 and CDR2 (germline): SEHNR, FQNEAQ (reference sequence).

J is TRBJ2-7 and V is TRBV4-1, with 8 bases fitting TRBD2. CDR1 is MGHRA, CDR2 YSYEKL, per germline. V lost 0 bases, J lost 2 bases, and 6 bases stayed unmatched. The CDR3 has 16 amino acids. The CDR3 nucleotides are TGCGCCAGCAGCCAAGAACGTCTGGGACTAGCCTACGAGCAGTACTTC. It is translated as CASSQERLGLAYEQYF.

The V and J genes are TRBV4-1 and TRBJ2-7, with a possible D match to TRBD2 (6 bases). CDR1 is MGHRA, CDR2 YSYEKL, per germline. The CDR3 length is 15 residues. With 5 bases removed from V and 3 bases from J, the gap between germline ends came to 17 bases. The CDR3: CASSARETEGYEQYF. CDR3 DNA sequence: TGCGCCAGCAGCGCTCGGGAGACGGAGGGCTACGAGCAGTACTTC.